The 6 T cell receptor beta chains reported below all come from one sample, sequenced in a study of cytomegalovirus exposure and HLA in healthy donors. 60 Vbeta and 13 Jbeta primers were used in PCR. This table comes from immunoSEQ multiplex PCR, and its TCRdb copy is limited to in-frame clones, with some not included. In the table there are about 140,000 clones, over 70% of which are singletons. Source material: PBMCs. Receptor source: a middle-aged man in good health and CMV-seronegative.

The rearrangement joins TRBV4-2 to TRBJ1-3, with D possibly TRBD1 on 5 matching bases. Germline CDR1 is LGHNA and CDR2 is YNFKEQ. V lost 3 bases to trimming and J lost 0 bases, with 12 bases between them. The CDR3 totals 16 residues. CDR3 DNA sequence: TGTGCCAGCAGCCAGCAACAGGCCTACTCTGGAAACACCATATATTTT. Protein sequence: CASSQQQAYSGNTIYF.

The chain couples TRBV7-2 to TRBJ2-7; 11 positions match TRBD1. The CDR3 is made up of 16 amino acids. Germline loops: CDR1 SGHTA, CDR2 FQGNSA. Germline trimming cut 1 base from V and 2 bases from J; bases unmatched to any gene: 4. The CDR3 region is CASSLGGQGGAYEQYF. CDR3 bases: TGTGCCAGCAGCTTAGGGGGACAGGGGGGAGCCTACGAGCAGTACTTC.

The gene calls are TRBV7-2 and TRBJ2-5; 7 bases are a match to TRBD1. Germline trimming cut 5 bases from V and 3 bases from J; bases unmatched to any gene: 3. The CDR3 runs to 13 residues. CDR1 and CDR2 from the germline V gene are SGHTA and FQGNSA. The CDR3 loop is CASSTGQKETQYF. In DNA form, the CDR3 reads TGTGCCAGCAGCACGGGACAGAAAGAGACCCAGTACTTC.

The rearrangement links TRBV6-5 to TRBJ1-4; D gene unclear. The CDR3 contains 14 residues. V gave up 6 bases and J gave up 8 bases, with 16 bases separating them. Germline V gene lookup returns CDR1 MNHEY and CDR2 SVGAGI. CDR3 nucleotide sequence: TGTGCCAGCAGCCCCGCGGCCCCGGAGGAAAAACTGTTTTTT. Translation: CASSPAAPEEKLFF.

The J gene is TRBJ1-1, the V gene TRBV2, with D uncertain. The CDR3 spans 14 residues. Trimming stripped 3 bases from V and 4 bases from J, with 12 bases between. The germline V gene has CDR1 SNHLY and CDR2 FYNNEI. CDR3: CASSDEGISTEAFF. In DNA, the CDR3 is TGTGCCAGCAGTGACGAGGGTATCTCCACTGAAGCTTTCTTT.

The genes are TRBV5-4 and TRBJ1-2; D may be TRBD1 (5 bases). Germline CDR1 is SGHNT and CDR2 is YYREEE (reference sequence). V lost 0 bases to trimming and J lost 3 bases, with 12 bases between them. This CDR3 contains 15 residues. The CDR3 loop is CASSLVREGHYGYTF. CDR3 DNA sequence: TGTGCCAGCAGCTTGGTCCGGGAGGGGCACTATGGCTACACCTTC.